This T cell receptor beta chain was captured in a study of blood T cells in healthy people across ages. Using a J-beta primer mix together with a sample-barcoded 5' primer, a second PCR was run for roughly 6 to 11 cycles. TCRdb independently ran MiXCR on the 5' RACE reads; one entry per CDR3 protein. Here the sample spans approximately 1,000,000 distinct CDR3 sequences, 35% to 50% being singletons. V dropped 5 bases and J dropped 11 bases, with 18 bases sitting between them. The length of the CDR3 is 13 residues. Germline V CDR1 and CDR2: MNHNY, SVGAGI (reference sequence). The sample comprised blood. The sequence derives from a woman in her sixties or seventies in good health. V gene TRBV6-6 combines with J gene TRBJ2-5, with D tentatively TRBD2 (6 bases). Written as DNA, the CDR3 is TGTGCCAGCAGTGCCCGGGACTCCAATGAGCAGTACTTC. Protein sequence: CASSARDSNEQYF.